This T cell receptor (beta chain) is drawn from a study of CD8 T cells in ankylosing spondylitis (dated by TCRdb to about 2017). About the investigation overall: The study set out to find disease-linked TCR variants by profiling T cell receptor beta repertoires in ankylosing spondylitis patients and healthy donors. The full study cohort comprised around 25 ankylosing spondylitis patients and over a hundred healthy donors. Peripheral blood was sampled, and synovial fluid was also collected from ankylosing spondylitis patients. Broader findings and caveats from the paper: A TCR beta motif made up of several highly homologous amino acid variants appeared to be characteristic of blood from ankylosing spondylitis patients. Some of the motif variants had been reported before in the synovial fluid and blood of reactive arthritis patients, a finding that suggests common disease-initiation mechanisms. A CD8+ phenotype was shown by the disease-linked clones, which were found at relatively low frequencies in peripheral blood. The disease-linked clones were reported to be significantly enriched in matched synovial fluid samples from ankylosing spondylitis patients.

The data were produced on an Illumina HiSeq 2500. Quantitative 5'-RACE with molecular barcodes was used to prepare TCR beta libraries. As for how the authors treated the data: To identify disease-linked TCR variants, a new computational method was used, one built on a probabilistic model of VDJ rearrangement. TCRdb redid the processing of the public reads, applying fastp at Q25 and MiXCR, and retained in-frame beta chains. Records with the same CDR3 protein are collapsed into one entry carrying the most frequent genes and DNA. None of the V and J calls come from the authors' own analysis; TCRdb made them. The sample profile shows a few hundred thousand distinct CDR3 sequences; about 10% of them were found once. Roughly 6.8% of the sample is held by the ten biggest clonotypes. About this clonotype: Its specific antigen is unknown. No qualities accompany the bases; no much larger clone lies one base away.

V sheds 1 base and J sheds 4 bases, leaving 4 bases between their ends. In the germline V gene (reference sequence), CDR1 corresponds to DFQATT and CDR2 to SNEGSKA. The CDR3 contains 11 residues, cysteine and phenylalanine counted. Left in the record is the CDR3 DNA by itself, 33 bases read in frame from the first base. The TCR comes from a male donor with ankylosing spondylitis or in good health (not recorded which). Recombination joined TRBV20-1 with TRBJ1-2; the D gene lacks a confident call. The specimen sequenced was blood, either unsorted or a sorted T cell fraction (not recorded which). The CDR3 amino acid sequence is: CSARGPYGYTF. The nucleotides are TGCAGTGCTAGAGGTCCCTATGGCTACACCTTC.